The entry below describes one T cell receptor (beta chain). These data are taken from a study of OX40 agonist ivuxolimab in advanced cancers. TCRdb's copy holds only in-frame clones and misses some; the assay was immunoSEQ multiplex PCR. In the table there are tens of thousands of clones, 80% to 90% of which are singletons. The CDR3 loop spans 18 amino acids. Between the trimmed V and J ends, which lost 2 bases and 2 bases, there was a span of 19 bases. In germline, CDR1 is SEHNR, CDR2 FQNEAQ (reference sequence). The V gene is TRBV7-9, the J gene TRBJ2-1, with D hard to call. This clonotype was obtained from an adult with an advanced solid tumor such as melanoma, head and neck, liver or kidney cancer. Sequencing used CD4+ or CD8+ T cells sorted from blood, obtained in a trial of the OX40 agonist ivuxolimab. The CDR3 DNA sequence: TGTGCCAGCAGCTTATTCGTTGTGTGGAACTACGCCTACAATGAGCAGTTCTTC. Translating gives CASSLFVVWNYAYNEQFF.